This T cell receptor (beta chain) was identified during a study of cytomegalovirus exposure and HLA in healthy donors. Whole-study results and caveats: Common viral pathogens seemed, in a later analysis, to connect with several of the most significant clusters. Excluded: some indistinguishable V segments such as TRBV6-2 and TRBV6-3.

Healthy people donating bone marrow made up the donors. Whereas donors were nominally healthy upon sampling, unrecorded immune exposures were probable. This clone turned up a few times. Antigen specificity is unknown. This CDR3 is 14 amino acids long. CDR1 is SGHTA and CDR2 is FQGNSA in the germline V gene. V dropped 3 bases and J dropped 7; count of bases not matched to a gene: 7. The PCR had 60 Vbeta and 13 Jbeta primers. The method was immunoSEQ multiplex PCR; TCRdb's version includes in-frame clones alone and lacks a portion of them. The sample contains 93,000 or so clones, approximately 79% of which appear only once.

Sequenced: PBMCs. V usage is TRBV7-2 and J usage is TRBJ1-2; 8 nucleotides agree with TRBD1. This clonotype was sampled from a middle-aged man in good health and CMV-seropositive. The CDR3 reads CASSFPGQASGYTF. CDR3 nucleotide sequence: TGTGCCAGCAGCTTTCCGGGACAGGCGAGTGGCTACACCTTC.